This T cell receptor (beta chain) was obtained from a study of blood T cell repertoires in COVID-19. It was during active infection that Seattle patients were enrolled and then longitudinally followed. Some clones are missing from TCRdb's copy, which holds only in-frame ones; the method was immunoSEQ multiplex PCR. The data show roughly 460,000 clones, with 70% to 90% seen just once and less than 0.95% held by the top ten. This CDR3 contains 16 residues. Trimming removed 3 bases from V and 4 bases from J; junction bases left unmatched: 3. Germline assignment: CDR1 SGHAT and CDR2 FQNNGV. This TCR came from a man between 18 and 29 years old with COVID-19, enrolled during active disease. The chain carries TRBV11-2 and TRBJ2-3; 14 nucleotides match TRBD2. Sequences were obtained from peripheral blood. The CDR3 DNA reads TGTGCCAGCAGCTTGACTAGCGGGGGGGCCCCAGATACGCAGTATTTT. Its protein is CASSLTSGGAPDTQYF.